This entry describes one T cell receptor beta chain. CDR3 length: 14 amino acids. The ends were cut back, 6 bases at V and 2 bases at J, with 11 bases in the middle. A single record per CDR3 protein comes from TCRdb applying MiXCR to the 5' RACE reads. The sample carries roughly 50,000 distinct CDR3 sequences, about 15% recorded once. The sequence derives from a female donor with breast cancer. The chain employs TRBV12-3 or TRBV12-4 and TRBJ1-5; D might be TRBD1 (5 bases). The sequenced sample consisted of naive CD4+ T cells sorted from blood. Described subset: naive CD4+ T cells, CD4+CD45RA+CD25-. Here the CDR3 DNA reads TGTGCCAGCAGCGTAGCGGGGGGCAATCAGCCCCAGCATTTT. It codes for CASSVAGGNQPQHF.